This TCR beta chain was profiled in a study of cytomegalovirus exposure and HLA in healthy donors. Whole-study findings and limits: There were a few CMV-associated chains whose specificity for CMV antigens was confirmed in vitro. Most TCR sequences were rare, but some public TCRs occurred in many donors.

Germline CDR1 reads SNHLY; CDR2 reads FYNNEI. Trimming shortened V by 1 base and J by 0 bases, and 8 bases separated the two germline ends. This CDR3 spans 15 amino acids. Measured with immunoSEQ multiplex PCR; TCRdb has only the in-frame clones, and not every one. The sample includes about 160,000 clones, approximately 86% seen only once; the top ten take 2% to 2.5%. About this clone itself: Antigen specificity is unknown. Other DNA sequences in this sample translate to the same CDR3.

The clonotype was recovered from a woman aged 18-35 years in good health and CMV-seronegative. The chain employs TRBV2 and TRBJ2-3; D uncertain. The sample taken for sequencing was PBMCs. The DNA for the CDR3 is TGTGCCAGCAGTGAAGTCCGCACTAGCACAGATACGCAGTATTTT. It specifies CASSEVRTSTDTQYF.